A single TCR beta chain is shown here with its context. How the authors handled the data: Cell counts per sample came from amplifying reference gene primers. Clones were read by immunoSEQ multiplex PCR, and TCRdb kept only the in-frame ones, dropping some. Clonal size and the V and J genes are those of that table, whereas D and trimming came from the DNA. The profile covers approximately 240,000 clones, with around 81% appearing a single time and 2.3% taken by the ten largest. The sample is drawn from a study of blood T cell repertoires in COVID-19. Study-level information: Samples taken during acute and convalescent COVID-19 were collected in the United States, Italy and Spain. T cells, B-cell-depleted T cells, or PBMCs supplied cDNA or gDNA.

CDR1 and CDR2 (germline): MNHNY, SVGAGI (reference sequence). The J segment lost 9 bases and the V segment lost 7 bases, leaving 8 bases of the junction unmatched. The CDR3 is made up of 12 amino acids. This TCR derives from an older woman with acute or convalescent COVID-19. The gene calls are TRBV6-6 and TRBJ1-1; 7 bases align to TRBD1. Input material: peripheral blood. The CDR3 is CASNRDSLKAFF. CDR3 DNA sequence: TGTGCCAGCAACCGGGACAGCCTTAAAGCTTTCTTT.